This T cell receptor (beta chain) was identified in a study of cytomegalovirus exposure and HLA in healthy donors. Study-level points and caveats: In a later analysis, donors in an Asian-associated ancestry cluster reportedly had fewer N-insertions in productive TCRs than the cohort mean.

CDR3 length equals 13 residues. Trimming pared 2 bases from V and 7 bases from J, leaving 15 bases between. Per germline, CDR1 GTSNPN and CDR2 SVGIG (reference sequence). 60 Vbeta and 13 Jbeta primers were used in PCR. Original handling: Later reanalysis found around 84 million unique TCR beta chains, 9 million to 12 million of them shared. Data came from immunoSEQ multiplex PCR; TCRdb stores just in-frame clones and leaves some out. V, J and clone size are taken as reported in that table, and D and trimming were inferred from the DNA itself. Its table lists about 53,000 clones. About this clone itself: Its antigen is unknown.

Sequencing input: PBMCs. The chain uses TRBV30 and TRBJ2-7, with a possible D match to TRBD1 (6 bases). The source is a man between 18 and 35 years old in good health and CMV-seropositive. The CDR3 DNA reads TGTGCCTGGAGTAGGGGGTCTCTCTTTGAGCAGTACTTC. Its protein is CAWSRGSLFEQYF.